This T cell receptor beta chain was captured by sequencing in a study of OX40 agonist ivuxolimab in advanced cancers. The germline V gene has CDR1 MNHNY and CDR2 SVGAGI (reference sequence). The junction had 2 bases not matched to a gene; V was cut back by 6 bases and J by 3 bases. The CDR3 has 13 amino acids. The protocol was immunoSEQ multiplex PCR, while the TCRdb copy is restricted to in-frame clones and leaves out a portion. The sample includes about 64,000 clones, roughly 84% seen only once; the top ten take about 2.3%. The clonotype originates from an adult with an advanced solid tumor such as melanoma, head and neck, liver or kidney cancer. The genes are TRBV6-6 and TRBJ2-7, with 10 bases aligning to TRBD2. The sample in question was CD4+ or CD8+ T cells sorted from blood, obtained in a trial of the OX40 agonist ivuxolimab. The CDR3 DNA reads as TGTGCCAGCAGACGGACTAGCGGCTACGAGCAGTACTTC. Its translation: CASRRTSGYEQYF.